The rows below give T cell receptor beta chains drawn from one sample of a study of blood T cell repertoires in COVID-19. Libraries were prepared by immunoSEQ multiplex PCR; TCRdb keeps only in-frame clonotypes and omits some of them. The table shows over 400,000 clones, with roughly 91% occurring only once. Sequencing used peripheral blood. These receptors all come from a woman in her fifties or sixties with COVID-19, enrolled during active disease. Both conserved end residues are part of each CDR3. Each record gives: clone size, J gene, D gene, V gene, CDR3 protein, CDR3 DNA. The D gene is left open where the match is weak. Clone size, where shown, is once, few, many, or a class for clones that have expanded.

>NA|TRBJ2-3|NA|TRBV19
CASSRTAADTQYF
TGTGCCAGTAGTAGAACGGCGGCAGATACGCAGTATTTT
>few|TRBJ2-3|TRBD1|TRBV5-1
CASSPQGAPSTDTQYF
TGCGCCAGCAGCCCGCAGGGGGCCCCTAGCACAGATACGCAGTATTTT
>NA|TRBJ2-1|NA|TRBV2
CASSIYNEQFF
TGTGCCAGCAGTATATACAATGAGCAGTTCTTC
>NA|TRBJ2-7|TRBD1|TRBV30
CAWSRGQGSAYEQYF
TGTGCCTGGAGTCGAGGACAGGGTAGTGCCTACGAGCAGTACTTC
>NA|TRBJ1-2|TRBD1|TRBV6-5
CASTTGGYGYTF
TGTGCCAGCACGACAGGGGGCTATGGCTACACCTTC
>NA|TRBJ1-1|TRBD1|TRBV7-9
CASSLGGTDSMNTEAFF
TGTGCCAGCAGCTTAGGCGGGACAGATTCCATGAACACTGAAGCTTTCTTT
>NA|TRBJ2-2|TRBD1|TRBV2
CASSTGGWRELFF
TGTGCCAGCAGCACAGGGGGCTGGAGGGAGCTGTTTTTT
>NA|TRBJ1-6|NA|TRBV11-2
CASSPEWDINSPLHF
TGTGCCAGCAGCCCGGAGTGGGACATTAATTCACCCCTCCACTTT
>once|TRBJ2-7|TRBD1|TRBV10-2
CASLKGQNEQYF
TGCGCCAGTCTTAAGGGACAGAACGAGCAGTACTTC
>once|TRBJ1-6|TRBD1|TRBV19
CASSPTGFNSPLHF
TGTGCCAGTAGCCCGACAGGGTTTAATTCACCCCTCCACTTT
>NA|TRBJ2-2|TRBD2|TRBV27
CASSYRLAGGPGELFF
TGTGCCAGCAGTTATCGACTAGCGGGGGGGCCCGGGGAGCTGTTTTTT
>NA|TRBJ1-1|NA|TRBV4-1
CASSQGALNTEAFF
TGCGCCAGCAGCCAAGGGGCGTTGAACACTGAAGCTTTCTTT
>NA|TRBJ1-1|NA|TRBV5-1
CASSPPGSTEAFF
TGCGCCAGCAGCCCCCCGGGGTCCACTGAAGCTTTCTTT
>NA|TRBJ1-4|NA|TRBV15
CATSRAEGEKLFF
TGTGCCACCAGCAGAGCGGAGGGGGAAAAACTGTTTTTT